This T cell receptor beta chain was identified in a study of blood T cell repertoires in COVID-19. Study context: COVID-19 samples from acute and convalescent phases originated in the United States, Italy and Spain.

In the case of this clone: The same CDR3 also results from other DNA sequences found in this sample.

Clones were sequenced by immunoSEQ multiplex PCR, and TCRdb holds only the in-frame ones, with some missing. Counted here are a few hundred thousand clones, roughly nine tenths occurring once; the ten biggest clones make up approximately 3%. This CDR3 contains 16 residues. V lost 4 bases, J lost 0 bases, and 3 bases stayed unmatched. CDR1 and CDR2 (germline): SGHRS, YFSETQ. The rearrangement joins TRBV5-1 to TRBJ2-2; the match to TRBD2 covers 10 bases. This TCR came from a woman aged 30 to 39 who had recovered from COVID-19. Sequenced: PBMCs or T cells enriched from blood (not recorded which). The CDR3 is CASSGGLAANTGELFF. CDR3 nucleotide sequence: TGCGCCAGCAGCGGAGGACTAGCGGCGAACACCGGGGAGCTGTTTTTT.